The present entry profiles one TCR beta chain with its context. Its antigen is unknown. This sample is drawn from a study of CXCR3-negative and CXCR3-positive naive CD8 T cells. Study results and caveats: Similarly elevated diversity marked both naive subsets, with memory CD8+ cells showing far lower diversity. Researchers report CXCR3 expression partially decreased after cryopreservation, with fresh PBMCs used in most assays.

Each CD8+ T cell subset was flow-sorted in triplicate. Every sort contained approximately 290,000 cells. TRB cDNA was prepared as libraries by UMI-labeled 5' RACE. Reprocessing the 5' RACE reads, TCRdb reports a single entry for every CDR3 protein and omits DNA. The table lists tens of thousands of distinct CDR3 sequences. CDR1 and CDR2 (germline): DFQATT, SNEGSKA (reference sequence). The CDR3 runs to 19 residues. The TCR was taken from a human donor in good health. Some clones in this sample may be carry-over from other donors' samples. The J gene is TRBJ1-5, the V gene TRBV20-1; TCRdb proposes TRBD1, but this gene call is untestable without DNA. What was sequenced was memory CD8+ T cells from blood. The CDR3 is CSANGYPTRTEYSNQPQHF.